The 7 T cell receptor beta chains below come from one sample, sequenced in a study of cytomegalovirus exposure and HLA in healthy donors. 60 Vbeta and 13 Jbeta primers were used in PCR. Generated by immunoSEQ multiplex PCR, the TCRdb table keeps only in-frame clones and is missing some. The table lists 50,000 to 65,000 clones, around 82% of them singletons. Sequenced material: PBMCs. The receptors derive from a woman aged 18-35 years in good health and CMV-seronegative.

This rearrangement joins TRBV7-3 to TRBJ2-7; TRBD2 agrees at 12 bases. Per germline, CDR1 SGHTA and CDR2 FQGTGA. Unmatched junction bases numbered 5, after V lost 5 bases and J lost 3 bases. The CDR3 totals 15 residues. The CDR3, as DNA: TGTGCCAGCAGCGTAGGGACTAGCGGGCACTACGAGCAGTACTTC. It codes for CASSVGTSGHYEQYF.

The chain links TRBV5-1 to TRBJ2-3; D is possibly TRBD1 (6 bases). The germline CDR1 and CDR2 sequences are SGHRS and YFSETQ. V dropped 0 bases and J dropped 4 bases, with 15 bases sitting between them. This CDR3 is built from 16 residues. The CDR3 DNA follows: TGCGCCAGCAGCTTGGATGGACAGCCCAGCGCAGATACGCAGTATTTT. Translation gives CASSLDGQPSADTQYF.

This chain uses TRBV11-2 with TRBJ2-1; 10 nucleotides align to TRBD2. This CDR3 region has 16 residues. The junction had 8 bases not matched to a gene; V was cut back by 5 bases and J by 4 bases. Germline V gives CDR1 SGHAT, CDR2 FQNNGV. CDR3 nucleotides: TGTGCCAGCAGCCCTCCCAGGACTAGCGGATACAATGAGCAGTTCTTC. It yields the protein CASSPPRTSGYNEQFF.

The chain is built from TRBV28 and TRBJ2-5; the D gene is possibly TRBD2 (5 bases). Germline V gene data show CDR1 as MDHEN and CDR2 as SYDVKM. V shed 6 bases and J shed 3 bases, with 17 bases lying between them. The CDR3 runs 15 residues. The DNA of the CDR3 is TGTGCCAGCAGCCTCCCCCGGGGATGGGAAGAGACCCAGTACTTC. Translating it yields CASSLPRGWEETQYF.

This clone was seen a handful of times. The chain has TRBV5-1 and TRBJ2-5; TRBD1 matches at 11 bases. Germline CDR1 reads SGHRS; CDR2 reads YFSETQ. V lost 0 bases and J lost 5; bases outside the gene matches: 6. This CDR3 has 16 amino acids. The CDR3 nucleotides read TGCGCCAGCAGCTTGGCAGGACAGGGGGCAAGGGAGACCCAGTACTTC. It is translated as CASSLAGQGARETQYF.

The chain links TRBV21-1 to TRBJ1-5; TRBD1, the D gene given by the table, was not confirmed from the DNA. TRBV21-1 is marked as a pseudogene. The CDR3 spans 16 residues. The CDR3 region is CASSKRVGGNNQPQHF. DNA for the CDR3: TGTGCCAGCAGCAAAAGGGTAGGGGGCAACAATCAGCCCCAGCATTTT.

The chain links TRBV30 to TRBJ2-7; 9 bases are a match to TRBD2. The junction had 13 bases not matched to a gene; V was cut back by 3 bases and J by 4 bases. CDR1 is GTSNPN and CDR2 is SVGIG in the germline V gene (reference sequence). CDR3 length: 16 residues. The CDR3 sequence is CAWRGKGVAGEYEQYF. CDR3 sequence (DNA): TGTGCCTGGAGGGGGAAGGGGGTAGCGGGAGAATACGAGCAGTACTTC.